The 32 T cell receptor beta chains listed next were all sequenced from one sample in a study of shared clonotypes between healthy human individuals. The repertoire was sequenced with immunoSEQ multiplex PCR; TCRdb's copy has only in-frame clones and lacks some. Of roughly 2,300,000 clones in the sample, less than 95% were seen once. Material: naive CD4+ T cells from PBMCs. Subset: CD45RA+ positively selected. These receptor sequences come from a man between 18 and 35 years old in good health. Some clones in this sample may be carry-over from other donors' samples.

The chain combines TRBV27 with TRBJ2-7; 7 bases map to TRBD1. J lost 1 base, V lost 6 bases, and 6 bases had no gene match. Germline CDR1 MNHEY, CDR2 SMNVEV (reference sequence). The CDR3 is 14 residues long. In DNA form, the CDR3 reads TGTGCCAGCAGGGTCCAGGGGGTGTCCTACGAGCAGTACTTC. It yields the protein CASRVQGVSYEQYF.

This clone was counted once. The DNA for the CDR3 is TGTGCCAGCAAGACATCTCGTAGCTCCTACAATGAGCAGTTCTTC. It codes for CASKTSRSSYNEQFF. The chain carries TRBV2 and TRBJ2-1, with D unclear. Germline V gene data show CDR1 as SNHLY and CDR2 as FYNNEI. V lost 7 bases and J lost 0, with 13 bases in between. The length of the CDR3 is 15 residues.

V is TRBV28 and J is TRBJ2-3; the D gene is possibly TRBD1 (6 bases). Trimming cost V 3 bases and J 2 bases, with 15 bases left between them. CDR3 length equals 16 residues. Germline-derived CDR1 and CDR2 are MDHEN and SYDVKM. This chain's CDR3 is CASSFPGTFVTDTQYF. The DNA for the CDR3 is TGTGCCAGCAGTTTCCCTGGGACATTCGTCACAGATACGCAGTATTTT.

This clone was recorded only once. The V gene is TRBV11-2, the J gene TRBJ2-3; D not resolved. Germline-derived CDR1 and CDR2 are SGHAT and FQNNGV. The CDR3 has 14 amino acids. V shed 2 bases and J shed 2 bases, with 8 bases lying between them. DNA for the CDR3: TGTGCCAGCAGCTTAAGACGGTCCACAGATACGCAGTATTTT. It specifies CASSLRRSTDTQYF.

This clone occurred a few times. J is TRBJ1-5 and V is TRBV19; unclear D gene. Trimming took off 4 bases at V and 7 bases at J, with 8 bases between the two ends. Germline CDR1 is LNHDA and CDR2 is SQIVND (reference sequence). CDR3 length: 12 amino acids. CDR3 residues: CASSRAVQPQHF. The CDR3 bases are TGTGCCAGTAGTAGGGCAGTGCAGCCCCAGCATTTT.

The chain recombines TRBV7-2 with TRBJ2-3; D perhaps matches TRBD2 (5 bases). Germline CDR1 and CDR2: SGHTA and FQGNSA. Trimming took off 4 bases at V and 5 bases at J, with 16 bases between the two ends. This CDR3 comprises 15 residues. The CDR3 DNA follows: TGTGCCAGCAGCTCAGCCCCACTAGTCCAAGATACGCAGTATTTT. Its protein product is CASSSAPLVQDTQYF.

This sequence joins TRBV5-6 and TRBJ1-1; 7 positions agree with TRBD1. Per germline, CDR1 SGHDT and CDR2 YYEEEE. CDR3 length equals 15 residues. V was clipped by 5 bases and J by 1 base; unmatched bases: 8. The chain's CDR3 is CASRPRRQGNTEAFF. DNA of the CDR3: TGTGCCAGCAGACCCCGCCGACAGGGGAACACTGAAGCTTTCTTT. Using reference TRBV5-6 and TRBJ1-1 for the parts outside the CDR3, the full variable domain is DAGVTQSPTHLIKTRGQQVTLRCSPKSGHDTVSWYQQALGQGPQFIFQYYEEEERQRGNFPDRFSGHQFPNYSSELNVNALLLGDSALYLCASRPRRQGNTEAFFGQGTRLTVV.

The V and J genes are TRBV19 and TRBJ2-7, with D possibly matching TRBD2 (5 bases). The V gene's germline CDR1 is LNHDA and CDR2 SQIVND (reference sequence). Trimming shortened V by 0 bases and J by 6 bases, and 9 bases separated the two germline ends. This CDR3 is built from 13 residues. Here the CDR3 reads CASSIERASEQYF. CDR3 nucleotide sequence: TGTGCCAGTAGTATAGAGAGGGCGAGCGAGCAGTACTTC.

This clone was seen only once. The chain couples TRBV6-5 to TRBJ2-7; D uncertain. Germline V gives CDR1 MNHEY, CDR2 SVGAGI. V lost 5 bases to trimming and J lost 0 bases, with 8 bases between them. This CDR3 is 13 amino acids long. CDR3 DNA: TGTGCCAGCAGTGGGCGGAACTCCTACGAGCAGTACTTC. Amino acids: CASSGRNSYEQYF.

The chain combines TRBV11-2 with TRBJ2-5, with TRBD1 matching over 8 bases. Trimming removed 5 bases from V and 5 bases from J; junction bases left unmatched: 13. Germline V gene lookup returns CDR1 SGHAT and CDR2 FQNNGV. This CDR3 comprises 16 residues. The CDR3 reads CASSPYTGGDWETQYF. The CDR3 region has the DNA TGTGCCAGCAGCCCGTACACAGGGGGTGATTGGGAGACCCAGTACTTC. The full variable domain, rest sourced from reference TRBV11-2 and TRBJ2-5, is EAGVAQSPRYKIIEKRQSVAFWCNPISGHATLYWYQQILGQGPKLLIQFQNNGVVDDSQLPKDRFSAERLKGVDSTLKIQPAKLEDSAVYLCASSPYTGGDWETQYFGPGTRLLVL.

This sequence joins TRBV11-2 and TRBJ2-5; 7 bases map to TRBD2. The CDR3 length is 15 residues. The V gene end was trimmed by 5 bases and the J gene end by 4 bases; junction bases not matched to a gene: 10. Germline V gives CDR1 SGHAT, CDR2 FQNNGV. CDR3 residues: CASSPGWGGGETQYF. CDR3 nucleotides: TGTGCCAGCAGCCCCGGGTGGGGGGGAGGAGAGACCCAGTACTTC. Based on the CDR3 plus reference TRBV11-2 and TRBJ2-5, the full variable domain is EAGVAQSPRYKIIEKRQSVAFWCNPISGHATLYWYQQILGQGPKLLIQFQNNGVVDDSQLPKDRFSAERLKGVDSTLKIQPAKLEDSAVYLCASSPGWGGGETQYFGPGTRLLVL.

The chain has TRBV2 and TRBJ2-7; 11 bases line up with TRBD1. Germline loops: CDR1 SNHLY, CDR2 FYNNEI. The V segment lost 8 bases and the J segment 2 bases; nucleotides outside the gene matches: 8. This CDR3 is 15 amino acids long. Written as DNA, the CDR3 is TGTGCCAGCTTGAATTGGGGACAGGGGGCCTACGAGCAGTACTTC. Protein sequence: CASLNWGQGAYEQYF.

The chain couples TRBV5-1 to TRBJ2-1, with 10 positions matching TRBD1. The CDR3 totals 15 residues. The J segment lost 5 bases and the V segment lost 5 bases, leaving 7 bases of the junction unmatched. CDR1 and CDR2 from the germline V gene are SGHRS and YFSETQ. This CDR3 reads CASSTGTGVHNEQFF. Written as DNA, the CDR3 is TGCGCCAGCAGTACGGGGACAGGGGTCCACAATGAGCAGTTCTTC.

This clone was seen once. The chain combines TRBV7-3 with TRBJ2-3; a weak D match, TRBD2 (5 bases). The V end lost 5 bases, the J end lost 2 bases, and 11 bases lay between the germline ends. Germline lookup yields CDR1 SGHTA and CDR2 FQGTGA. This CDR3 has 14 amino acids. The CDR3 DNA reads TGTGCCAGCAGCAACGGGGTGTACACAGATACGCAGTATTTT. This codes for CASSNGVYTDTQYF.

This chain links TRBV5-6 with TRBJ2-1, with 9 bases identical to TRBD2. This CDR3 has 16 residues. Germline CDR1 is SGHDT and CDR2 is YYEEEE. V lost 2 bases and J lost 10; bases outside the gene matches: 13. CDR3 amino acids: CASSFLAGGPRREQFF. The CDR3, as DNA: TGTGCCAGCAGCTTTTTGGCGGGAGGGCCCCGGCGGGAGCAGTTCTTC.

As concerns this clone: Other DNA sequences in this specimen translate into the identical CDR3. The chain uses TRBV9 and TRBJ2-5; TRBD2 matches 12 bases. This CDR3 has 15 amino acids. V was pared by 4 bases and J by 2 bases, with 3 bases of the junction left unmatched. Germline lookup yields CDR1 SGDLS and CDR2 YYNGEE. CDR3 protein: CASSPGTSGQETQYF. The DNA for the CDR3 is TGTGCCAGCAGCCCTGGGACTAGCGGGCAAGAGACCCAGTACTTC.

The CDR3 sequence is CASSLGGRTGELFF. In DNA form, the CDR3 reads TGTGCCAGCAGCTTAGGGGGAAGGACCGGGGAGCTGTTTTTT. This chain uses TRBV7-2 with TRBJ2-2; no definite D call. This CDR3 is 14 amino acids long. The V gene lost 1 base and the J gene lost 5 bases, with 8 bases spanning the gap. Per the germline V gene, CDR1 is SGHTA and CDR2 is FQGNSA.

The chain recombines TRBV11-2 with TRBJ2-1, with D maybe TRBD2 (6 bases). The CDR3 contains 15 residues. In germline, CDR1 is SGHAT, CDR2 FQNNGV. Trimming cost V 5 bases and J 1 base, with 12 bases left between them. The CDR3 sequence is CASSRTSISYNEQFF. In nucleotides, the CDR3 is TGTGCCAGCAGCCGTACTAGCATTTCCTACAATGAGCAGTTCTTC.

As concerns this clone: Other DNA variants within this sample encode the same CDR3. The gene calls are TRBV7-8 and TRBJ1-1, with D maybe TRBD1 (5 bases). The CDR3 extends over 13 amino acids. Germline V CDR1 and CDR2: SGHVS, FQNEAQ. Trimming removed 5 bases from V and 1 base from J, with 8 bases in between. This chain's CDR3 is CASSLGTNTEAFF. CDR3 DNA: TGTGCCAGCAGCCTCGGGACGAACACTGAAGCTTTCTTT. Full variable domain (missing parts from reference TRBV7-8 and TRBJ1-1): GAGVSQSPRYKVAKRGQDVALRCDPISGHVSLFWYQQALGQGPEFLTYFQNEAQLDKSGLPSDRFFAERPEGSVSTLKIQRTQQEDSAVYLCASSLGTNTEAFFGQGTRLTVV.

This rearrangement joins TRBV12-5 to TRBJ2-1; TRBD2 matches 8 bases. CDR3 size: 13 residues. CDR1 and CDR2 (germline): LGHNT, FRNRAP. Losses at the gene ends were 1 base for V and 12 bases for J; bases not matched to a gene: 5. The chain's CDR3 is CASGLGTGTRQFF. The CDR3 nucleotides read TGTGCTAGTGGTTTGGGAACCGGGACTAGGCAGTTCTTC.

CDR3 amino acids: CASSSPSSGRWETQYF. The CDR3 bases are TGTGCCAGCAGTTCCCCCTCTAGCGGGAGGTGGGAGACCCAGTACTTC. This chain connects TRBV27 to TRBJ2-5, with 11 bases that match TRBD2. Trimming at V came to 4 bases and at J to 5 bases, leaving 9 bases not matched to a gene. The length of the CDR3 is 16 residues. CDR1 MNHEY and CDR2 SMNVEV come from the germline V gene (reference sequence).

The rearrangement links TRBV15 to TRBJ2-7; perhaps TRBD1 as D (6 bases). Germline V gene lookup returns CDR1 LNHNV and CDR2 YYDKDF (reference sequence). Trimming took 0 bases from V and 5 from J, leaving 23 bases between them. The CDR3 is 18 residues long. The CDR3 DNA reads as TGTGCCACCAGCAGAGACTTAACAGGGATCCCGGCTCCCGACGAGCAGTACTTC. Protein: CATSRDLTGIPAPDEQYF.

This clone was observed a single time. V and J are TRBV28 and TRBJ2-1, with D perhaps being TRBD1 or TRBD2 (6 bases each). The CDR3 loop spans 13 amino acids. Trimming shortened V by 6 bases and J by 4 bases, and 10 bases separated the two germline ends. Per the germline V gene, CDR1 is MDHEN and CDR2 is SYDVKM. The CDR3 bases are TGTGCCAGCAGAGGGGGGCGGTACAATGAGCAGTTCTTC. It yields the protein CASRGGRYNEQFF.

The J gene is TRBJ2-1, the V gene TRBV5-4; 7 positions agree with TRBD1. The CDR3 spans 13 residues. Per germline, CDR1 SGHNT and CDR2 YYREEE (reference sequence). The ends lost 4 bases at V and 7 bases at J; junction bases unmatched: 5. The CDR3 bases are TGTGCCAGCAGCACCGGGACAGCGAATGAGCAGTTCTTC. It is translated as CASSTGTANEQFF.

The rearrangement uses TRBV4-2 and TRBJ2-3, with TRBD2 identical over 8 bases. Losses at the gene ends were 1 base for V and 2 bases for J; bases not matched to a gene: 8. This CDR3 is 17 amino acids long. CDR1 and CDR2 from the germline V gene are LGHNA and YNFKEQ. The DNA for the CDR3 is TGTGCCAGCAGCCAAGCAGGGGCGGGAGGCTACACAGATACGCAGTATTTT. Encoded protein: CASSQAGAGGYTDTQYF.

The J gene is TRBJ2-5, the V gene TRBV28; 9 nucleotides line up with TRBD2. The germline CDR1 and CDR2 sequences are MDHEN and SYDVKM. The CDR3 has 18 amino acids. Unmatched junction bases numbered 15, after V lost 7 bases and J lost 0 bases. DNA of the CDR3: TGTGCCAGCACAAACTCAGGGCTAGCGGGAAAGTACCAAGAGACCCAGTACTTC. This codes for CASTNSGLAGKYQETQYF.

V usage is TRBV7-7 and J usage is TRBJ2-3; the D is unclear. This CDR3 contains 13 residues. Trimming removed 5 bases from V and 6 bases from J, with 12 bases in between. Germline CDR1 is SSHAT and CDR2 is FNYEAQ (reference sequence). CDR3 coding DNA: TGTGCCAGCAGCAGCGCCGGGCCCGATACGCAGTATTTT. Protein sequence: CASSSAGPDTQYF.

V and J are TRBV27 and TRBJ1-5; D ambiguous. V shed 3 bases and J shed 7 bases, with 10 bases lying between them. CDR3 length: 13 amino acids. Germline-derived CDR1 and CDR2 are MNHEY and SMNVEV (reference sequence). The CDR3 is CASSFPPWQPQHF. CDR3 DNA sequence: TGTGCCAGCAGTTTCCCACCGTGGCAGCCCCAGCATTTT.

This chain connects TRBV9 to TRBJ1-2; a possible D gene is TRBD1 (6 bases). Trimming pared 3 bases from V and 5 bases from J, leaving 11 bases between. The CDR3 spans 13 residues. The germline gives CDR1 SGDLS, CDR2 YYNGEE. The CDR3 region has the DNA TGTGCCAGCAGCGCAGGACAGCCTTATGGCTACACCTTC. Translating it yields CASSAGQPYGYTF.

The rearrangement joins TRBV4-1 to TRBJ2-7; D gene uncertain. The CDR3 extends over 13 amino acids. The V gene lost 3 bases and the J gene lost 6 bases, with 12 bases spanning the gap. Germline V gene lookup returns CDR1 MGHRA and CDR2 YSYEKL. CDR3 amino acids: CASSQADISEQYF. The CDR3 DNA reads TGCGCCAGCAGCCAGGCTGACATCTCCGAGCAGTACTTC.

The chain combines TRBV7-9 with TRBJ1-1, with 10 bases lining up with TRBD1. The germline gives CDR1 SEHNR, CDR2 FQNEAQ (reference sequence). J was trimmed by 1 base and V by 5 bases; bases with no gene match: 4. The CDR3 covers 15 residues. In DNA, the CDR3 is TGTGCCAGCAGCCGACAGGGGGCCGGGAACACTGAAGCTTTCTTT. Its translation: CASSRQGAGNTEAFF.

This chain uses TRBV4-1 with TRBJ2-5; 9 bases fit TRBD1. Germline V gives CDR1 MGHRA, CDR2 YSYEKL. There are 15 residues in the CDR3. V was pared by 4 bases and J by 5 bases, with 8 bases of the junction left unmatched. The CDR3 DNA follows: TGCGCCAGCAGCCCGATACAGGGGGCGTGGGAGACCCAGTACTTC. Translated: CASSPIQGAWETQYF.